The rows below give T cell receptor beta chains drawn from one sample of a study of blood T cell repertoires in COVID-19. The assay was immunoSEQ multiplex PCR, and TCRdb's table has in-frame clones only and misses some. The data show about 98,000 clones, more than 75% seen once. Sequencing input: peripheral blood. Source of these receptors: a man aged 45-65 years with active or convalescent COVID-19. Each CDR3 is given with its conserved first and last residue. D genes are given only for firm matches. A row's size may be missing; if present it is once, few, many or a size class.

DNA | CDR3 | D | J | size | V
TGTGCCAGCAGCGGGGGACAGCAGAACACTGAAGCTTTCTTT | CASSGGQQNTEAFF | TRBD1 | TRBJ1-1 | NA | TRBV5-4
TGTGCCAGCAGCGTAGGCAGAAAGAGACAGGAGGTTAATGAAAAACTGTTTTTT | CASSVGRKRQEVNEKLFF | NA | TRBJ1-4 | NA | TRBV9
TGTGCCAGCTCTCCACAGGGAGGAACCGGGGAGCTGTTTTTT | CASSPQGGTGELFF | NA | TRBJ2-2 | NA | TRBV18
TGTGCCAGCAGAATGGGACACTATAATTCACCCCTCCACTTT | CASRMGHYNSPLHF | NA | TRBJ1-6 | NA | TRBV27
TGTGCCTGGAGTTTTCCCGGGACAGGGCAAGAGACCCAGTACTTC | CAWSFPGTGQETQYF | TRBD1 | TRBJ2-5 | NA | TRBV30
TGTGCCAGCAAGGCCGGGACTAGCGGACCAAATACGCAGTATTTT | CASKAGTSGPNTQYF | TRBD2 | TRBJ2-3 | NA | TRBV2
TGTGCCAGCAGTGATCCCGTTTTGGCCAAAAACATTCAGTACTTC | CASSDPVLAKNIQYF | NA | TRBJ2-4 | NA | TRBV2
TGCGCCAGCCGCTCCCCCTCTGCCGGAGGCAATGAGCAGTTCTTC | CASRSPSAGGNEQFF | NA | TRBJ2-1 | NA | TRBV4-1
TGTGCCAGCAAAACGACTAGCGGGGGGGCCGGGTACGAGCAGTACTTC | CASKTTSGGAGYEQYF | TRBD2 | TRBJ2-7 | NA | TRBV19
TGTGCCAGCAGTGACCTCAGGGAGGGCGAGCAGTACTTC | CASSDLREGEQYF | TRBD2 | TRBJ2-7 | NA | TRBV25-1
TGTGCCAGCAGTTTATTAGATGAAGCTTTCTTT | CASSLLDEAFF | NA | TRBJ1-1 | NA | TRBV27
TGCGCCAGCAGTGCACAGACTAGCACTGAGCAGTTCTTC | CASSAQTSTEQFF | TRBD2 | TRBJ2-1 | once | TRBV10-1
TGCGCCAGCAGCCCGGACGGGACAGGGTTCTACGAGCAGTACTTC | CASSPDGTGFYEQYF | TRBD1 | TRBJ2-7 | NA | TRBV5-1
TGTGCCAGCAGCCAAATGGGACAGGGGGCGAGCAGCAATCAGCCCCAGCATTTT | CASSQMGQGASSNQPQHF | TRBD1 | TRBJ1-5 | once | TRBV3-1/TRBV3-2
TGTGCCACCATTCCCGCAGGGGGAGTAGCTGGAAACACCATATATTTT | CATIPAGGVAGNTIYF | TRBD1 | TRBJ1-3 | NA | TRBV28
TGCGCCAGCAGCCACATCGTACAGGGGCCCCTGGGAGACGAGCAGTACTTC | CASSHIVQGPLGDEQYF | TRBD1 | TRBJ2-7 | NA | TRBV4-1
TGCGCCAGCAGCCCGGGACACAGCTCCTACGAGCAGTACTTC | CASSPGHSSYEQYF | NA | TRBJ2-7 | few | TRBV4-1
TGTGCCAGCAGCGTTCGGGGGAACACAGATACGCAGTATTTT | CASSVRGNTDTQYF | NA | TRBJ2-3 | few | TRBV7-9
TGTGCCAGCAGCGTAGGGACAGGGGTGTATGAGCAGTTCTTC | CASSVGTGVYEQFF | TRBD1 | TRBJ2-1 | NA | TRBV9
TGTGCCAGCTCACATGGACGGGAACAAGAGACCCAGTACTTC | CASSHGREQETQYF | NA | TRBJ2-5 | once | TRBV18
TGTGCCAGCTCACCCCCCACAGGGTTGAAAGGCACAGATACGCAGTATTTT | CASSPPTGLKGTDTQYF | NA | TRBJ2-3 | once | TRBV18
TGCGCCAGCAGCCAAGACAGGGTTACCGGGGAGCTGTTTTTT | CASSQDRVTGELFF | NA | TRBJ2-2 | NA | TRBV4-1
TGTGCCACCAGCAGAGCACAGGGCGCTGAAGCTTTCTTT | CATSRAQGAEAFF | NA | TRBJ1-1 | NA | TRBV15
TGTGCCAGTAGTCCGGGTCTCAATCAGCCCCAGCATTTT | CASSPGLNQPQHF | NA | TRBJ1-5 | NA | TRBV19
TGTGCCAGTAGTATTGGCACCCTCCAAGAGACCCAGTACTTC | CASSIGTLQETQYF | NA | TRBJ2-5 | NA | TRBV19
TGTGCCAGCAGCATCCGGACAGACACAGATACGCAGTATTTT | CASSIRTDTDTQYF | NA | TRBJ2-3 | NA | TRBV7-8
TGTGCCAGCAGCTTAGAGGGAGGAGGGGTTTCCTCAAGCACAGATACGCAGTATTTT | CASSLEGGGVSSSTDTQYF | NA | TRBJ2-3 | few | TRBV7-9
TGTGCCAGCAGCGGGGGGGGCCAAGAGACCCAGTACTTC | CASSGGGQETQYF | TRBD2 | TRBJ2-5 | NA | TRBV9
TGTGCCAGCAGTAGTATTAGCGGGGGGAATGAGCAGTTCTTC | CASSSISGGNEQFF | TRBD2 | TRBJ2-1 | few | TRBV6-5
TGCGCCAGCAGCTACGCCGGGACTACAAAGTCAACAGATACGCAGTATTTT | CASSYAGTTKSTDTQYF | TRBD2 | TRBJ2-3 | NA | TRBV5-1
TGTGCCAGCAGCCAACTGGACTCTTGGTTCTTC | CASSQLDSWFF | NA | TRBJ2-1 | NA | TRBV3-1/TRBV3-2
TGTGCCAGCAGCTCCCAGAGCTCCGGGGATACGCAGTATTTT | CASSSQSSGDTQYF | NA | TRBJ2-3 | NA | TRBV7-6
TGTGCCAGCAGTTACTCGGCAGGGGGCCAGGACTATGGCTACACCTTC | CASSYSAGGQDYGYTF | TRBD1 | TRBJ1-2 | NA | TRBV6-6
TGTGCCAGCAGTGGACAACTTCAAGAGACCCAGTACTTC | CASSGQLQETQYF | NA | TRBJ2-5 | NA | TRBV2
TGTGCCAGCAGCAAAACAGGTGCCAAATTATCCTACAATGAGCAGTTCTTC | CASSKTGAKLSYNEQFF | NA | TRBJ2-1 | once | TRBV5-4
TGCACCAGCCCTCCCCGGTCCCCGAATCAGCCCCAGCATTTT | CTSPPRSPNQPQHF | NA | TRBJ1-5 | NA | TRBV1
TGTGCCAGCAGCCAATCCGCAGGGGCTGGGGCCAACGTCCTGACTTTC | CASSQSAGAGANVLTF | NA | TRBJ2-6 | NA | TRBV7-6
TGTGCCAGCAGCTGGGGGGGGGACACTGAAGCTTTCTTT | CASSWGGDTEAFF | NA | TRBJ1-1 | NA | TRBV11-2
TGTGCCAGCAGCTCTATGAACACCGGGGAGCTGTTTTTT | CASSSMNTGELFF | NA | TRBJ2-2 | once | TRBV11-2
TGTGCCAGCAGTTACCGACTAGCGGGGGAAGAGACCCAGTACTTC | CASSYRLAGEETQYF | TRBD2 | TRBJ2-5 | NA | TRBV6-2/TRBV6-3
TGTGCCAGCAGCAAAGGGCGGCAAGGGAGGACTGAAGCTTTCTTT | CASSKGRQGRTEAFF | NA | TRBJ1-1 | NA | TRBV21-1
TGTGCCAGCAGCCCCTCAGGACAGGGAGATTCACCCCTCCACTTT | CASSPSGQGDSPLHF | TRBD1 | TRBJ1-6 | few | TRBV3-1/TRBV3-2
TGTGCCAGTACCCCCGCGGATTGGGACTATGGCTACACCTTC | CASTPADWDYGYTF | NA | TRBJ1-2 | NA | TRBV19
TGTGCCAGCAGCCCCGGGACAGGGGACGATGAAAAACTGTTTTTT | CASSPGTGDDEKLFF | TRBD1 | TRBJ1-4 | NA | TRBV7-7
TGTGCCAGCAGCCAAGATGGAGGGGCGACCTATGGCTACACCTTC | CASSQDGGATYGYTF | NA | TRBJ1-2 | NA | TRBV3-1/TRBV3-2
TGTGCCAGCAGTCTCGCTCAGAGGCGGCAGTACTTC | CASSLAQRRQYF | NA | TRBJ2-7 | NA | TRBV7-2
TGCGCCAGCAGCCAAGATCAGGGGTTCGGCTACACCTTC | CASSQDQGFGYTF | NA | TRBJ1-2 | NA | TRBV4-3
TGTGCCTGGGAAAACGGCGGAGCCTATAATTCACCCCTCCACTTT | CAWENGGAYNSPLHF | NA | TRBJ1-6 | NA | TRBV30